This entry describes one T cell receptor (beta chain). The source of the sample is a study of blood T cell repertoires in COVID-19. Study in general: Collection of acute and convalescent COVID-19 samples took place in the United States, Italy and Spain. In each case, the material was cDNA or gDNA derived from T cells, B-cell-depleted T cells, or PBMCs.

This table comes from immunoSEQ multiplex PCR, and its TCRdb copy is limited to in-frame clones, with some not included. This table has roughly 380,000 clones, about nine tenths appearing once. CDR3 length: 18 amino acids. V dropped 3 bases and J dropped 0 bases, with 15 bases sitting between them. Germline V gene lookup returns CDR1 MNHNS and CDR2 SASEGT. Source material: PBMCs or T cells enriched from blood (not recorded which). The receptor was derived from a woman aged 25 to 39 who had been exposed to COVID-19. This chain links TRBV6-1 with TRBJ2-6; tentatively, D is TRBD1 (6 bases). CDR3 amino acids: CASSDARGTSSGANVLTF. The CDR3 region has the DNA TGTGCCAGCAGTGATGCCAGGGGCACATCCTCTGGGGCCAACGTCCTGACTTTC.